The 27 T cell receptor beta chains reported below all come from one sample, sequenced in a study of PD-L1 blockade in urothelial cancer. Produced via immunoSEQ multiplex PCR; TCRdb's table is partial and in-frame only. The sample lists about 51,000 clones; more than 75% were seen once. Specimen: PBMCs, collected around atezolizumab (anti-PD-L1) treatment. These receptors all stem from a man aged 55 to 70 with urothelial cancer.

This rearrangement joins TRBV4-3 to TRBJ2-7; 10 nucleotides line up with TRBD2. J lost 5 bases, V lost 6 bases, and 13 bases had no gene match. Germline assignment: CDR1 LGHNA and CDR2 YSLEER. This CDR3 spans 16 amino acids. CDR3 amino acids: CASRGNLAGGRHEQYF. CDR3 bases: TGCGCCAGCAGGGGAAACTTAGCGGGAGGTAGGCACGAGCAGTACTTC.

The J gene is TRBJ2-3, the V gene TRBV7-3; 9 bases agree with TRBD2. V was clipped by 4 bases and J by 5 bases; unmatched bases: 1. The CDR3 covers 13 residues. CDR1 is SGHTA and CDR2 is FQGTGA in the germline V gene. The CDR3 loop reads CASSSSGKDTQYF. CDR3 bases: TGTGCCAGCAGCTCTAGCGGGAAAGATACGCAGTATTTT.

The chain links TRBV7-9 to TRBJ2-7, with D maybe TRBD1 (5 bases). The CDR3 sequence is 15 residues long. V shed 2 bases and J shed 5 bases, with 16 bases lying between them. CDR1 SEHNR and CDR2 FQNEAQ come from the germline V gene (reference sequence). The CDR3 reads CASSLSGFNFHEQYF. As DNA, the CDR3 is TGTGCCAGCAGCTTATCAGGGTTCAACTTCCACGAGCAGTACTTC.

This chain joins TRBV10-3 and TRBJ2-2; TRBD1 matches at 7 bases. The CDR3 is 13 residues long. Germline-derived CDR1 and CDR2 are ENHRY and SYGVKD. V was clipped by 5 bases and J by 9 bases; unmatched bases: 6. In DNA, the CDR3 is TGTGCCATCAGTTTAACAGGGGCAAGGGAGCTGTTTTTT. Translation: CAISLTGARELFF.

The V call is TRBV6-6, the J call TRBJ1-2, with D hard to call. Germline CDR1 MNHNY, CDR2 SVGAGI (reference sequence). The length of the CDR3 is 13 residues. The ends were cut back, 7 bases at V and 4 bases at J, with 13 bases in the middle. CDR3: CASNPTGSYGYTF. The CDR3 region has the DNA TGTGCCAGCAACCCTACCGGGTCCTATGGCTACACCTTC.

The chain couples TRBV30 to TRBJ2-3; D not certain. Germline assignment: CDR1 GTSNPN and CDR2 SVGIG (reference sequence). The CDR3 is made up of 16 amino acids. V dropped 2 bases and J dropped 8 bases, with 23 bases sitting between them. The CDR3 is CAWSSWAATTVGTQYF. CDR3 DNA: TGTGCCTGGAGTAGCTGGGCAGCCACCACAGTTGGTACGCAGTATTTT.

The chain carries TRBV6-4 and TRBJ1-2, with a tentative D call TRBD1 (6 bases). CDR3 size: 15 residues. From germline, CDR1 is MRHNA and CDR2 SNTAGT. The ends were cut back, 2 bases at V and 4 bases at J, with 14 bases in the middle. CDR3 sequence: CASSDDKTGLYGYTF. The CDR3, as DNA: TGTGCCAGCAGTGACGACAAGACAGGCCTCTATGGCTACACCTTC.

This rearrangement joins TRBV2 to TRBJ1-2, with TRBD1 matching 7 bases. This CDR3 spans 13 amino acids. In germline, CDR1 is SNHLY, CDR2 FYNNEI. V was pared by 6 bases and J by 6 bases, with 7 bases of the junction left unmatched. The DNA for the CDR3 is TGTGCCAGCAGGACAGGGCTAAACAATGGCTACACCTTC. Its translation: CASRTGLNNGYTF.

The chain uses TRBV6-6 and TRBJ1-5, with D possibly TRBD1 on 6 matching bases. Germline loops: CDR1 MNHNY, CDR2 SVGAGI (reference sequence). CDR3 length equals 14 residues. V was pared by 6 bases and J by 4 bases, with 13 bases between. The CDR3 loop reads CASSYRQDNQPQHF. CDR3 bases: TGTGCCAGCAGCTACCGACAGGATAATCAGCCCCAGCATTTT.

DNA of the CDR3: TGCGCCAGCAGCTTGTCAGGGGGGTTGTACCAAGAGACCCAGTACTTC. It encodes CASSLSGGLYQETQYF. The chain carries TRBV5-1 and TRBJ2-5; TRBD1 is a possible D gene (7 bases). The germline V gene encodes CDR1 SGHRS and CDR2 YFSETQ. Between the trimmed V and J ends, which lost 1 base and 0 bases, there was a span of 13 bases. CDR3 size: 16 residues.

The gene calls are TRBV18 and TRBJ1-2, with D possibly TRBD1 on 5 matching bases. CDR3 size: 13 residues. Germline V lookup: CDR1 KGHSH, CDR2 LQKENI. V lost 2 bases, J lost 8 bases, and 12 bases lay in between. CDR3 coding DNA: TGTGCCAGCTCACCAGGAGGGCGGGGCGGCTACACCTTC. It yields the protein CASSPGGRGGYTF.

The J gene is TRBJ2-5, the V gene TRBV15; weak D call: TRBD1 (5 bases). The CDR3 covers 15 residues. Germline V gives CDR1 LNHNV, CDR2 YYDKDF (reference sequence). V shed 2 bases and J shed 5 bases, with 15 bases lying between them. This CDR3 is CATSRPQGGKETQYF. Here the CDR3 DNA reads TGTGCCACCAGCAGACCTCAGGGTGGGAAGGAGACCCAGTACTTC.

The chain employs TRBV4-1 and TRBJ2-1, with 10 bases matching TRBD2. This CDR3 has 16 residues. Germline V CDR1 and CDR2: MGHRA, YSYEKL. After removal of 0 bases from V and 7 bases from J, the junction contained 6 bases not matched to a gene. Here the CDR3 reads CASSQDSSGSANEQFF. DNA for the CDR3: TGCGCCAGCAGCCAAGATTCTAGCGGGAGTGCTAATGAGCAGTTCTTC.

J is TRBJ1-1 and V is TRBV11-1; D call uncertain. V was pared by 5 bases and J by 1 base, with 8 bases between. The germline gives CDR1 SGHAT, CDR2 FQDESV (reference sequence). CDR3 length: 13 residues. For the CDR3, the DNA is TGTGCCAGCAGCCTGTACAAGAACACTGAAGCTTTCTTT. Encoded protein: CASSLYKNTEAFF.

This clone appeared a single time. CDR3 nucleotide sequence: TGCAGCGGCTCCGGGACAGCCTACAATGAGCAGTTCTTC. It codes for CSGSGTAYNEQFF. The chain carries TRBV29-1 and TRBJ2-1; TRBD1 aligns across 7 bases. Germline V gene lookup returns CDR1 SQVTM and CDR2 ANQGSEA. The CDR3 length is 13 residues. The V and J ends lost 7 bases and 2 bases, in that order; junction bases with no gene match: 5.

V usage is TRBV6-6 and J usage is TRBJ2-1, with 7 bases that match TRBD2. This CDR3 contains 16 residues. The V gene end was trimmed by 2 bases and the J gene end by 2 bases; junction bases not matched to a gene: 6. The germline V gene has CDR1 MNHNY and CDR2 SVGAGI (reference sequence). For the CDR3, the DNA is TGTGCCAGCAGTTACCCGAGCGGGGATACCTACAATGAGCAGTTCTTC. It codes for CASSYPSGDTYNEQFF.

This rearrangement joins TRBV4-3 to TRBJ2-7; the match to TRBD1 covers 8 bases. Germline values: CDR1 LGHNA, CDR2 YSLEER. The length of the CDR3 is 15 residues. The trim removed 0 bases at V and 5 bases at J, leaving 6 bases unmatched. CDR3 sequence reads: CASSQDRAGGNEQYF. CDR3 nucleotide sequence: TGCGCCAGCAGCCAAGACCGGGCAGGGGGCAACGAGCAGTACTTC.

The chain's CDR3 is CASSSYRGLSTDTQYF. The CDR3 DNA reads TGTGCCAGCAGCTCTTACAGGGGATTGAGCACAGATACGCAGTATTTT. The chain recombines TRBV4-2 with TRBJ2-3, with 7 bases that match TRBD1. After removal of 5 bases from V and 0 bases from J, the junction contained 8 bases not matched to a gene. The CDR3 spans 16 residues. Looked up from germline, CDR1 is LGHNA and CDR2 is YNFKEQ.

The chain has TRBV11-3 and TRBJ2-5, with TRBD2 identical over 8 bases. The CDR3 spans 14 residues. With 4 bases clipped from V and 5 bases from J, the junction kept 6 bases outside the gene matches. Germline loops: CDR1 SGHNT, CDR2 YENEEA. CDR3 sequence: CASSSGLAFETQYF. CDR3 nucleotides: TGTGCCAGCAGCTCAGGACTAGCTTTTGAGACCCAGTACTTC.

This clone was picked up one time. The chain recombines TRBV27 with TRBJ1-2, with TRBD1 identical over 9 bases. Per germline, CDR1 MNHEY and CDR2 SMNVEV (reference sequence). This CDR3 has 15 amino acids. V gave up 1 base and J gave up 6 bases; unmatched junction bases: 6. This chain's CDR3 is CASSLFGTGYDGYTF. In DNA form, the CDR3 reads TGTGCCAGCAGTTTATTCGGGACAGGGTATGATGGCTACACCTTC.

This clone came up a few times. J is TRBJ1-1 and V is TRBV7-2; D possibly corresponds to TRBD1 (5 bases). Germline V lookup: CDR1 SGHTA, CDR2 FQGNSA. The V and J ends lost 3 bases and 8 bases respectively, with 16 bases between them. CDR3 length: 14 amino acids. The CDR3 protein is CASSFTVEGPEAFF. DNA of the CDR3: TGTGCCAGCAGCTTCACTGTGGAGGGGCCGGAAGCTTTCTTT. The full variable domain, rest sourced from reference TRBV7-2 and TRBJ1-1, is GAGVSQSPSNKVTEKGKDVELRCDPISGHTALYWYRQSLGQGLEFLIYFQGNSAPDKSGLPSDRFSAERTGGSVSTLTIQRTQQEDSAVYLCASSFTVEGPEAFFGQGTRLTVV.

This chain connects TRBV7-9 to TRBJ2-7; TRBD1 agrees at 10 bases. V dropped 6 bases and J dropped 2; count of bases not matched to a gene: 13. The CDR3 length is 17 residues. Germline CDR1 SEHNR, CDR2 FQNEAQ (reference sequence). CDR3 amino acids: CASSPPAGTGATYEQYF. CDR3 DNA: TGTGCCAGCAGTCCTCCCGCCGGGACAGGGGCGACCTACGAGCAGTACTTC.

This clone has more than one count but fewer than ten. CDR3 DNA: TGTGCCAGCAGCCACGGCGGGGGCGGGAGGGCCTACGAGCAGTACTTC. Its protein product is CASSHGGGGRAYEQYF. V usage is TRBV5-6 and J usage is TRBJ2-7; 9 bases line up with TRBD2. Losses at the gene ends were 4 bases for V and 2 bases for J; bases not matched to a gene: 10. The CDR3 has 16 residues. Germline V gene data show CDR1 as SGHDT and CDR2 as YYEEEE.

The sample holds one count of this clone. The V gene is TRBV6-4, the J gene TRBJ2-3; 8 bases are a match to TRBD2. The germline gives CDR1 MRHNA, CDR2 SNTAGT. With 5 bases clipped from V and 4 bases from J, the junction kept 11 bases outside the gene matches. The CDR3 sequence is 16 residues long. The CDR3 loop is CASSPGGAGGSDTQYF. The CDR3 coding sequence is TGTGCCAGCAGTCCCGGAGGGGCGGGAGGATCAGATACGCAGTATTTT.

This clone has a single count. The CDR3 coding sequence is TGTGCCAGTAGAGGTGGGACAGGGCCAAACACTGAAGCTTTCTTT. Translated, it gives CASRGGTGPNTEAFF. The chain recombines TRBV19 with TRBJ1-1; 9 bases fit TRBD1. The V gene's germline CDR1 is LNHDA and CDR2 SQIVND (reference sequence). The junction had 7 bases not matched to a gene; V was cut back by 6 bases and J by 2 bases. There are 15 residues in the CDR3.

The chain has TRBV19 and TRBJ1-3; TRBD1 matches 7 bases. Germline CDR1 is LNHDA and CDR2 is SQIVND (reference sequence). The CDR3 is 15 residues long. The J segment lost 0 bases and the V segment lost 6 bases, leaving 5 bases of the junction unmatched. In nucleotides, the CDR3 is TGTGCCAGTAGGAGACAGGGCGACTCTGGAAACACCATATATTTT. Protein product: CASRRQGDSGNTIYF.

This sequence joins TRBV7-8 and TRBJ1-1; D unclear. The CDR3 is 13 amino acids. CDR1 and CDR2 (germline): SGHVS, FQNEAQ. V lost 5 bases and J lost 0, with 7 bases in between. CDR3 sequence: CASSPTVNTEAFF. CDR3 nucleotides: TGTGCCAGCAGCCCAACAGTGAACACTGAAGCTTTCTTT.